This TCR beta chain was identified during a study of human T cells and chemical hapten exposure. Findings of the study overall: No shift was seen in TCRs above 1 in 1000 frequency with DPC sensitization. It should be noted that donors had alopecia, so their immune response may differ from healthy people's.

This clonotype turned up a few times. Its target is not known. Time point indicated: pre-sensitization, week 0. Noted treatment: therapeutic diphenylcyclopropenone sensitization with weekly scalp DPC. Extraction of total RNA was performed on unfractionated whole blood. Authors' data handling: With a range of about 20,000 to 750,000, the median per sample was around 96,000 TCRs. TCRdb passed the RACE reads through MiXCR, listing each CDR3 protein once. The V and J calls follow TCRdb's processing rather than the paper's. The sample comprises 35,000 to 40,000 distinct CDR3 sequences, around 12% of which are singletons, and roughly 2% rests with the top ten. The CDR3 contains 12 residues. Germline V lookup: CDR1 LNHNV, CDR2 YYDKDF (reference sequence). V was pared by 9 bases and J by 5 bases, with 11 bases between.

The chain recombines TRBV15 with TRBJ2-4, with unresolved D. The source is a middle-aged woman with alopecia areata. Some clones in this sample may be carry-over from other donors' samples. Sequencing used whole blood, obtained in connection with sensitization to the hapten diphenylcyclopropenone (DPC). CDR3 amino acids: CATGDFENIQYF. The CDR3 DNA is TGTGCCACTGGGGATTTCGAAAACATTCAGTACTTC.